This T cell receptor beta chain was profiled in a study of T cell responses to AZD1222 COVID-19 vaccine. Clones were sequenced by immunoSEQ multiplex PCR, and TCRdb holds only the in-frame ones, with some missing. The sample has approximately 100,000 clones; roughly 90% are singletons. Between the trimmed V and J ends, which lost 5 bases and 2 bases, there was a span of 12 bases. This CDR3 spans 14 amino acids. Germline CDR1 is SGHTA and CDR2 is FQGNSA. Study-level results: The study sampled repertoires only after the peak T cell response. Compared with day 0, the breadth and depth of the Spike-specific TCR repertoire rose significantly after two doses of AZD1222.

Details on this clone: Its antigen remains unidentified.

The TCR was taken from an adult in good health. The specimen was peripheral blood, collected on day 0 of AZD1222 vaccination. The gene calls are TRBV7-2 and TRBJ2-5; D remains ambiguous. The CDR3 spells CASSPLGIQETQYF. DNA of the CDR3: TGTGCCAGCAGCCCCTTGGGTATACAAGAGACCCAGTACTTC.